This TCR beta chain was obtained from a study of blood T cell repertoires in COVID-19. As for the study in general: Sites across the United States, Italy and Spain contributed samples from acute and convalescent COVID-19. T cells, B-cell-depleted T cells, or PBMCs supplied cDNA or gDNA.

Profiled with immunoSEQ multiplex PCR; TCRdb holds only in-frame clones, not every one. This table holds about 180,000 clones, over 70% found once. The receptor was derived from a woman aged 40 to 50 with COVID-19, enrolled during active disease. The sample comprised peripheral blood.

CDR3 protein: CASTVLAGGSETQYF. In DNA, the CDR3 is TGTGCCAGCACCGTACTAGCGGGGGGATCGGAGACCCAGTACTTC. The chain combines TRBV6-5 with TRBJ2-5; 12 bases agree with TRBD2. The CDR3 runs 15 residues. V lost 7 bases and J lost 5; bases outside the gene matches: 8. CDR1 is MNHEY and CDR2 is SVGAGI in the germline V gene.